What follows is one T cell receptor (beta chain) and its context. Antigen: not known. The data were obtained in a study of T cell clonotyping in hematopoietic cell transplantation. Study-level findings and limits: After transplant, recipient diversity fell while pathologically expanded clonotypes grew through day 180.

The CDR3 is made up of 15 amino acids. Only in-frame clones appear in the TCRdb table, and some are missing; sequencing was by immunoSEQ multiplex PCR. The repertoire consists of roughly 30,000 clones, with approximately 82% occurring once and the leading ten covering approximately 1.7%. The sample's time point: recipient sample about 28 days before transplant, after cytoreduction. The clonotype originates from a man aged 40-49 years with acute myeloid leukemia. Some clones in this sample may be carry-over from other donors' samples. Source: peripheral blood mononuclear cells, taken before stem cell transplant. The V and J genes are TRBV21-1 and TRBJ2-3; the table's D call, TRBD1, was not checked against the DNA. TRBV21-1 is a known pseudogene. CDR3 bases: TGTGCCAGCAGCAAAGATTCAGGGCGTCAAGATACGCAGTATTTT. This encodes CASSKDSGRQDTQYF.